This T cell receptor beta chain was captured by sequencing in a study of cytomegalovirus exposure and HLA in healthy donors. Regarding the study as a whole: In a later analysis, V- and J-gene trimming of beta chains associated with a DCLRE1C missense variant, replicated independently. In a later analysis, fewer than 20,000 TCR beta sequences were associated with HLA alleles at 0.05 false discovery rate. On later analysis, the bulk of CMV-associated TCR beta chains appeared to be HLA-restricted. CMV serostatus was the sole immune exposure information available.

On this clone itself: Its target is not known.

PCR primers comprised 60 Vbeta and 13 Jbeta primers. Using immunoSEQ multiplex PCR, the repertoire was profiled, and TCRdb retains in-frame clones only, with some absent. The sample contains approximately 130,000 clones, about 76% of which appear only once. Germline CDR1 SGHTA, CDR2 FQGTGA. The V end lost 2 bases, the J end lost 2 bases, and 11 bases lay between the germline ends. CDR3 length: 15 amino acids. Sequencing used PBMCs. This chain links TRBV7-3 with TRBJ2-3; possibly TRBD2 for D (6 bases). This receptor was identified in a woman aged 40 to 50 in good health and CMV-seronegative. This CDR3 is CASSLGGKATDTQYF. The CDR3 DNA reads TGTGCCAGCAGCTTAGGGGGGAAGGCCACAGATACGCAGTATTTT.